This T cell receptor beta chain appears in the sequencing data of a study of identical twins (dated by TCRdb to 2016 to 2017). Looking at the study overall: To test whether fetal clonotypes persist, the study used deep sequencing on TCR alpha and beta repertoires from monozygotic twins, unrelated adults of various ages, and cord blood. To rule out contamination, replicate twin experiments were performed at different times with different library preparation protocols. Overall study results and their limits: Because the same donors could not be followed over many years, the conclusions relied on cross-sectional statistical analysis. Abundant cord blood beta clonotypes had fewer insertions, young adult naive repertoires showed a similar but weaker trend, and memory repertoires showed no such trend. Excess twin sharing in beta out-of-frame sequences was weaker because fewer shared sequences lowered the signal-to-noise ratio. Out-of-frame TCR alpha sequences shared between twins showed an excess of low generation-probability sequences compared with coincidental sharing between unrelated individuals. Recombination models systematically underestimated out-of-frame TCR alpha sharing in monozygotic twins but agreed with sharing between unrelated individuals. Invariant T cells such as MAIT and iNKT could partly confound zero-insertion analyses, though diverse VJ usage argued against this for most clonotypes.

All donors were healthy Caucasians. Three pairs of female monozygotic twins, all aged about 18 to 30 years, made up the twin cohort. Peripheral blood mononuclear cells were the source from which RNA for the TCR libraries was isolated. Library construction relied on 5' RACE. Sequencer: Illumina HiSeq 2000. Template switching introduced a universal primer binding site; the final cDNA contained a unique molecular identifier, enabling accurate counting of TCR cDNA molecules. First-strand cDNA for TCR alpha and beta chains was synthesized from specific primers in the conserved constant-segment region. Each cDNA library was double barcoded, with a SMART-Mk sample barcode plus Illumina barcodes, to control for contamination. Two successive PCR steps introduced TruSeq adapter sequences along with Illumina sample barcodes. The TCR alpha and beta cDNA libraries were sequenced on the Illumina HiSeq platform using custom primers. In the paper's pipeline: Unique molecular identifiers were extracted from raw reads with MiGEC, and CDR3 positions were determined with MiXCR. For each individual, recombination models were inferred using an EM algorithm with the repgenHMM and IGoR tools. The analysis of shared clonotypes was done with the tcR package in R, with sharing normalized by the product of cloneset sizes. To study raw recombination without the effects of thymic and clonal selection, out-of-frame nonproductive sequences were analyzed. In-frame beta chains were kept once TCRdb had trimmed the public reads at Q25 with fastp and called clones with MiXCR. CDR3 protein sequences are deduplicated, and each keeps its most common genes and DNA. What appears here as the V and J calls and clone size reflects TCRdb's work, not the paper's. For this sample there are nearly 650,000 distinct CDR3 sequences; about 7.6% appear just once. The top ten clonotypes cover around 1.6% of the sample.

There are 14 amino acids in the CDR3, from cysteine to phenylalanine inclusive. Solely the CDR3 DNA is kept, with 42 bases framed from the first base. V is shortened by 6 bases, J by 1 base, and the region joining them spans 12 bases. This clonotype was picked up a small number of times. Its antigen is not yet known. No base quality information exists; no much larger clone differs at one position. The same sample was also used in a study of yellow fever vaccine responses in identical twins. That second report states: The T cell response to vaccination in identical twins was reported by the authors to appear partly convergent and partly personalized. Focusing on identical twins, the study followed the T cell clones that responded to the vaccine, and did so with precision.

Sequencing was performed on PBMCs. The sequence links TRBV12-3 or TRBV12-4 to TRBJ1-1; perhaps TRBD1 is the D gene, with 6 bases matching. This TCR came from a woman under 30 in good health. The encoded CDR3 is CASRGASRNTEAFF. At the DNA level, the sequence is TGTGCCAGCAGGGGGGCAAGTAGGAACACTGAAGCTTTCTTT.